Presented here are 14 T cell receptor beta chains from one specimen sequenced in a study of blood T cell repertoires in COVID-19 (dated by TCRdb to about 2020). The library was prepared using the immunoSEQ multiplex PCR assay. TCRdb provides this immuneACCESS table in a form limited to in-frame rearrangements. Some clones are lacking; in checked studies, under half of them reflect an unresolved V gene, and why the rest are absent is not known. The sample table lists 100,000 or so clones, almost 85% of them with a count of one. Clones ranked in the top ten supply 6% to 7.5% of the sample. Sequences were obtained from peripheral blood. The receptor source for this set is a man aged 50 or older with active or convalescent COVID-19.

This clone was counted between two and nine times. CDR3 residues: CASSEGQGAYEQYV. In DNA form, the CDR3 reads TGTGCCAGCAGTGAAGGACAGGGGGCCTACGAGCAGTACGTC. V and J are TRBV6-1 and TRBJ2-7; 9 bases are a match to TRBD1. The CDR3 consists of 14 residues. Germline values: CDR1 MNHNS, CDR2 SASEGT. V dropped 1 base and J dropped 2; count of bases not matched to a gene: 0.

This sequence joins TRBV4-1 and TRBJ2-7; 8 bases are shared with TRBD2. Germline trimming cut 3 bases from V and 5 bases from J; bases unmatched to any gene: 12. Germline V gene lookup returns CDR1 MGHRA and CDR2 YSYEKL. The CDR3 length is 16 residues. CDR3 DNA: TGCGCCAGCAGCCACCCCCCCCCAGCGGGAGAGAACGAGCAGTACTTC. Translating it yields CASSHPPPAGENEQYF.

The chain couples TRBV7-2 to TRBJ2-3; TRBD2 aligns across 11 bases. The V and J ends lost 1 base and 0 bases, in that order; junction bases with no gene match: 6. In germline, CDR1 is SGHTA, CDR2 FQGNSA. This CDR3 is 18 amino acids long. CDR3 amino acids: CASSLEASGGPSTDTQYF. The DNA for the CDR3 is TGTGCCAGCAGCTTAGAGGCTAGCGGGGGGCCTAGCACAGATACGCAGTATTTT.

The chain uses TRBV12-3 or TRBV12-4 and TRBJ1-2; D unclear. The CDR3 consists of 13 residues. Trimming stripped 7 bases from V and 4 bases from J, with 13 bases between. This CDR3 reads CASTPSGIYGYTF. CDR3 coding DNA: TGTGCCAGCACCCCATCGGGGATCTATGGCTACACCTTC.

CDR3 amino acids: CASSLDLSDTQYF. CDR3 DNA sequence: TGTGCCAGCAGCTTAGACCTTTCAGATACGCAGTATTTT. This chain links TRBV11-2 with TRBJ2-3, with D unclear. The ends were cut back, 0 bases at V and 4 bases at J, with 5 bases in the middle. The CDR3 has 13 residues. Germline CDR1 is SGHAT and CDR2 is FQNNGV.

The V and J genes are TRBV19 and TRBJ1-1, with a weak D call TRBD1 (6 bases). The length of the CDR3 is 14 residues. Germline V gene data show CDR1 as LNHDA and CDR2 as SQIVND (reference sequence). With 2 bases removed from V and 3 bases from J, the gap between germline ends came to 10 bases. The CDR3 DNA is TGTGCCAGTAGTATAATACAGGGAGACACTGAAGCTTTCTTT. Translated, it gives CASSIIQGDTEAFF.

This clone occurred once. The chain links TRBV5-1 to TRBJ1-5; D not certain. The ends were cut back, 0 bases at V and 0 bases at J, with 7 bases in the middle. This CDR3 has 15 amino acids. The germline CDR1 and CDR2 sequences are SGHRS and YFSETQ. The CDR3 bases are TGCGCCAGCAGCTTGGATGCGGTTAGCAATCAGCCCCAGCATTTT. This gives the protein CASSLDAVSNQPQHF.

This clone was recorded a few times. The chain has TRBV7-2 and TRBJ1-1, with TRBD1 matching over 8 bases. The CDR3 contains 14 residues. V lost 4 bases to trimming and J lost 4 bases; unmatched junction nucleotides: 5. The germline V gene encodes CDR1 SGHTA and CDR2 FQGNSA. As DNA, the CDR3 is TGTGCCAGCAGCTCGACAGGGGCGGGCACTGAAGCTTTCTTT. Protein product: CASSSTGAGTEAFF.

The chain uses TRBV24-1 and TRBJ2-1; 8 bases map to TRBD2. Per the germline V gene, CDR1 is KGHDR and CDR2 is SFDVKD. Trimming removed 6 bases from V and 15 bases from J; junction bases left unmatched: 6. This CDR3 is 11 amino acids long. The CDR3 nucleotides are TGTGCCACCAGTAGCGGGGGACTAGTGTTCTTC. It is translated as CATSSGGLVFF.

This clone has more than one count but fewer than ten. The V gene is TRBV10-2, the J gene TRBJ2-7; a possible D gene is TRBD1 (5 bases). Germline CDR1 WSHSY, CDR2 SAAADI. The CDR3 runs 14 residues. Trimming cost V 4 bases and J 2 bases, with 12 bases left between them. This CDR3 reads CASSGIGHPYEQYF. CDR3 coding DNA: TGCGCCAGCAGTGGAATAGGACACCCCTACGAGCAGTACTTC.

This clone was detected only once. This sequence joins TRBV5-1 and TRBJ1-1; 8 nucleotides match TRBD1. There are 14 residues in the CDR3. The trim removed 4 bases at V and 6 bases at J, leaving 8 bases unmatched. Germline V CDR1 and CDR2: SGHRS, YFSETQ. The CDR3 region is CASSTGQDGAEAFF. The CDR3 DNA follows: TGCGCCAGCAGCACGGGACAGGACGGAGCTGAAGCTTTCTTT.

The J gene is TRBJ1-3, the V gene TRBV28; possible D gene TRBD1, 6 bases. Germline values: CDR1 MDHEN, CDR2 SYDVKM. Trimming left V 4 bases short and J 0 bases short, with 10 bases between. The CDR3 is 15 residues long. In nucleotides, the CDR3 is TGTGCCAGCAGTTGGACAGCTCTCTCTGGAAACACCATATATTTT. It specifies CASSWTALSGNTIYF. Full variable domain (outside the CDR3, taken from reference TRBV28 and TRBJ1-3): DVKVTQSSRYLVKRTGEKVFLECVQDMDHENMFWYRQDPGLGLRLIYFSYDVKMKEKGDIPEGYSVSREKKERFSLILESASTNQTSMYLCASSWTALSGNTIYFGEGSWLTVV.

This sequence joins TRBV21-1 and TRBJ1-4; TRBD1, the table's D call, was not compared with the DNA. TRBV21-1 is a listed pseudogene. This CDR3 is built from 16 residues. The CDR3 protein is CASSKADRGTNEKLFF. The CDR3, as DNA: TGTGCCAGCAGCAAAGCCGACAGGGGCACTAATGAAAAACTGTTTTTT.

The chain uses TRBV12-3 or TRBV12-4 and TRBJ1-4; D is ambiguous. V lost 6 bases and J lost 5, with 10 bases in between. The CDR3 runs to 13 residues. CDR3 residues: CASRTPWNEKLFF. For the CDR3, the DNA is TGTGCCAGCAGGACACCTTGGAATGAAAAACTGTTTTTT.